Below are 26 T cell receptor beta chains sequenced from a single sample in a study of T cell changes during pregnancy in multiple sclerosis. Profiled with immunoSEQ multiplex PCR; TCRdb holds only in-frame clones, not every one. The sample contains approximately 30,000 clones, approximately 88% of which appear only once. Sequences were derived from CD8+ T cells from peripheral blood mononuclear cells, sampled in the first trimester of pregnancy. Receptors were obtained from a female donor with multiple sclerosis, enrolled in a pregnancy study.

The chain employs TRBV21-1 and TRBJ2-5; the D segment call TRBD2 is taken from the table without a DNA check. TRBV21-1 is a documented pseudogene. CDR3 size: 18 residues. CDR3 residues: CASSKKTPGREEGETQYF. In DNA, the CDR3 is TGTGCCAGCAGCAAAAAGACCCCGGGCAGGGAGGAGGGGGAGACCCAGTACTTC.

V and J are TRBV5-6 and TRBJ2-3, with D perhaps matching TRBD2 (5 bases). V dropped 4 bases and J dropped 2 bases, with 14 bases sitting between them. In germline, CDR1 is SGHDT, CDR2 YYEEEE. The CDR3 has 15 residues. In DNA, the CDR3 is TGTGCCAGCAGCCCGCGGCGGACTCTCACAGATACGCAGTATTTT. It yields the protein CASSPRRTLTDTQYF.

The chain combines TRBV6-5 with TRBJ2-5; 7 bases are a match to TRBD2. The germline V gene encodes CDR1 MNHEY and CDR2 SVGAGI. Losses at the gene ends were 1 base for V and 0 bases for J; bases not matched to a gene: 2. The length of the CDR3 is 15 residues. CDR3 sequence (DNA): TGTGCCAGCAGTTACTTTGCGGGAGACCAAGAGACCCAGTACTTC. This codes for CASSYFAGDQETQYF.

The genes are TRBV2 and TRBJ2-2; 7 bases line up with TRBD1. CDR3 length: 16 residues. V shed 0 bases, J shed 5 bases, and the junction held 6 bases outside the gene matches. Germline-derived CDR1 and CDR2 are SNHLY and FYNNEI. CDR3 bases: TGTGCCAGCAGTGAAGCGGGACAGATTCTAACCGGGGAGCTGTTTTTT. Protein: CASSEAGQILTGELFF. The whole variable domain, remainder taken from reference TRBV2 and TRBJ2-2, is EPEVTQTPSHQVTQMGQEVILRCVPISNHLYFYWYRQILGQKVEFLVSFYNNEISEKSEIFDDQFSVERPDGSNFTLKIRSTKLEDSAMYFCASSEAGQILTGELFFGEGSRLTVL.

The J gene is TRBJ2-7, the V gene TRBV5-8; tentatively, D is TRBD1 (6 bases). Germline assignment: CDR1 SGHTS and CDR2 YDEGEE. Trimming took off 4 bases at V and 6 bases at J, with 23 bases between the two ends. The CDR3 loop spans 16 amino acids. As DNA, the CDR3 is TGTGCCAGCAGCCTTGAGACCGGGACACCAATTGTCGAGCAGTACTTC. It yields the protein CASSLETGTPIVEQYF. The full variable domain, completed using reference TRBV5-8 and TRBJ2-7, is EAGVTQSPTHLIKTRGQQATLRCSPISGHTSVYWYQQALGLGLQFLLWYDEGEERNRGNFPPRFSGRQFPNYSSELNVNALELEDSALYLCASSLETGTPIVEQYFGPGTRLTVT.

This rearrangement joins TRBV7-9 to TRBJ1-5; 7 nucleotides line up with TRBD1. There are 13 residues in the CDR3. V shed 8 bases, J shed 5 bases, and the junction held 6 bases outside the gene matches. Germline-derived CDR1 and CDR2 are SEHNR and FQNEAQ (reference sequence). The CDR3 region is CASQTGEDQPQHF. In DNA, the CDR3 is TGTGCCAGCCAAACAGGGGAGGATCAGCCCCAGCATTTT.

The rearrangement links TRBV30 to TRBJ1-2, with D uncertain. V lost 3 bases to trimming and J lost 5 bases, with 19 bases between them. The CDR3 covers 15 residues. Germline CDR1 and CDR2: GTSNPN and SVGIG (reference sequence). The CDR3 DNA reads TGTGCCTGGAGGTCGCGGAATTTAGGAGATTATGGCTACACCTTC. The encoded protein is CAWRSRNLGDYGYTF.

This clone is a singleton in its sample. This rearrangement joins TRBV5-1 to TRBJ2-1; 8 bases agree with TRBD1. The CDR3 length is 16 residues. The germline gives CDR1 SGHRS, CDR2 YFSETQ. With 4 bases clipped from V and 0 bases from J, the junction kept 6 bases outside the gene matches. The CDR3 region is CASSPRTGSSYNEQFF. The CDR3 nucleotides read TGCGCCAGCAGCCCTCGGACAGGGAGCTCCTACAATGAGCAGTTCTTC.

V gene TRBV7-9 combines with J gene TRBJ1-4; D is undetermined. Trimming took 5 bases from V and 6 from J, leaving 19 bases between them. The CDR3 totals 16 residues. Germline loops: CDR1 SEHNR, CDR2 FQNEAQ (reference sequence). The DNA of the CDR3 is TGTGCCAGCAGCGTACTCACCGGAGGCACGGATGAAAAACTGTTTTTT. It yields the protein CASSVLTGGTDEKLFF.

The DNA of the CDR3 is TGTGCCAGCAGTACGGTCGGGGTCTCCTACAATGAGCAGTTCTTC. Translated, it gives CASSTVGVSYNEQFF. V usage is TRBV6-5 and J usage is TRBJ2-1; D is possibly TRBD2 (5 bases). Germline CDR1 MNHEY, CDR2 SVGAGI. The CDR3 loop spans 15 amino acids. With 5 bases removed from V and 0 bases from J, the gap between germline ends came to 11 bases.

This clone was picked up a small number of times. The rearrangement uses TRBV19 and TRBJ2-7; 7 bases fit TRBD2. The CDR3 is made up of 14 amino acids. Trimming at V came to 5 bases and at J to 1 base, leaving 5 bases not matched to a gene. Germline-derived CDR1 and CDR2 are LNHDA and SQIVND (reference sequence). The DNA of the CDR3 is TGTGCCAGTAGTTCCCGGGAGGCTTCCTACGAGCAGTACTTC. Protein sequence: CASSSREASYEQYF.

The chain is built from TRBV10-3 and TRBJ2-7; D is unclear. Trimming removed 0 bases from V and 3 bases from J, with 9 bases in between. Germline V gene sequence: CDR1 ENHRY, CDR2 SYGVKD. This CDR3 spans 14 amino acids. CDR3 region: CAISESAAGYEQYF. The DNA for the CDR3 is TGTGCCATCAGTGAGTCAGCAGCAGGCTACGAGCAGTACTTC.

V usage is TRBV11-2 and J usage is TRBJ2-3, with TRBD1 as a possible D gene (6 bases). V lost 4 bases, J lost 4 bases, and 12 bases lay in between. CDR3 size: 14 residues. Germline V lookup: CDR1 SGHAT, CDR2 FQNNGV. The CDR3 DNA reads as TGTGCCAGCAGCTCCCGGACAGCTCCAGATACGCAGTATTTT. As protein: CASSSRTAPDTQYF.

The chain employs TRBV6-1 and TRBJ2-2, with a tentative D call TRBD1 (6 bases). Germline CDR1 MNHNS, CDR2 SASEGT. V was clipped by 11 bases and J by 1 base, with 11 bases between them. The CDR3 sequence is 13 residues long. CDR3 amino acids: CACQGQNTGELFF. For the CDR3, the DNA is TGTGCCTGCCAGGGGCAGAACACCGGGGAGCTGTTTTTT.

The chain is built from TRBV5-3 and TRBJ1-1; D unclear. TRBV5-3 is flagged as an ORF with uncertain function. V was trimmed by 9 bases and J by 5 bases, leaving 20 bases between them. This CDR3 region has 14 residues. The CDR3 nucleotides are TGTGCCACTAAACAGCGGACTCTTGGGACTGAAGCTTTCTTT. Its translation: CATKQRTLGTEAFF.

The rearrangement uses TRBV28 and TRBJ2-7; D is possibly TRBD1 (6 bases). The CDR3 runs 14 residues. The germline CDR1 and CDR2 sequences are MDHEN and SYDVKM. The V end was cut by 5 bases, the J end by 0 bases, with 11 bases between. CDR3 bases: TGTGCCAGCAGTCATAGGGGGAGCTCCTACGAGCAGTACTTC. Residues: CASSHRGSSYEQYF.

The J gene is TRBJ2-3, the V gene TRBV4-3; D is unclear. Germline CDR1 LGHNA, CDR2 YSLEER. The CDR3 runs 16 residues. The V end lost 2 bases, the J end lost 0 bases, and 12 bases lay between the germline ends. The CDR3 coding sequence is TGCGCCAGCAGCCAATCAGGAACCTATAGCACAGATACGCAGTATTTT. It codes for CASSQSGTYSTDTQYF.

The chain is built from TRBV21-1 and TRBJ1-2. TRBV21-1 is flagged as a pseudogene. This CDR3 contains 14 residues. The CDR3 DNA is TGTGCCAGCAGCAAAGAGCGGGCCGAACTTGGCTACACCTTC. Translation: CASSKERAELGYTF.

The chain joins TRBV4-2 to TRBJ2-5; D unresolved. Trimming cost V 1 base and J 5 bases, with 8 bases left between them. Per the germline V gene, CDR1 is LGHNA and CDR2 is YNFKEQ. The CDR3 runs 13 residues. The CDR3 DNA reads TGTGCCAGCAGCCAAGTTGGAGCGGAGACCCAGTACTTC. Translated: CASSQVGAETQYF.

The chain joins TRBV2 to TRBJ2-2; D gene unclear. Trimming took off 2 bases at V and 0 bases at J, with 13 bases between the two ends. CDR1 SNHLY and CDR2 FYNNEI come from the germline V gene. CDR3 length: 17 amino acids. The DNA for the CDR3 is TGTGCCAGCAGTGAACGATTTTACAGATCGAACACCGGGGAGCTGTTTTTT. Its translation is CASSERFYRSNTGELFF.

V gene TRBV5-1 combines with J gene TRBJ2-1; D not certain. Germline-derived CDR1 and CDR2 are SGHRS and YFSETQ. The CDR3 is 12 amino acids. The ends were cut back, 2 bases at V and 9 bases at J, with 9 bases in the middle. CDR3: CASSFTESEQFF. CDR3 bases: TGCGCCAGCAGCTTCACAGAATCTGAGCAGTTCTTC. Full variable domain (rest looked up from reference TRBV5-1 and TRBJ2-1): KAGVTQTPRYLIKTRGQQVTLSCSPISGHRSVSWYQQTPGQGLQFLFEYFSETQRNKGNFPGRFSGRQFSNSRSEMNVSTLELGDSALYLCASSFTESEQFFGPGTRLTVL.

The rearrangement joins TRBV5-1 to TRBJ2-3; the D is unclear. The CDR3 is 14 amino acids. The germline V gene encodes CDR1 SGHRS and CDR2 YFSETQ. V gave up 4 bases and J gave up 3 bases, with 12 bases separating them. The CDR3 protein is CASSAEFSTDTQYF. The CDR3 nucleotides read TGCGCCAGCAGCGCGGAGTTTAGTACAGATACGCAGTATTTT.

This clone was observed a single time. The chain joins TRBV28 to TRBJ1-1; D gene unclear. This CDR3 has 14 amino acids. CDR1 is MDHEN, CDR2 SYDVKM, per germline. V was cut by 6 bases and J by 2 bases, with 13 bases left in between. The CDR3 sequence: CASSAEVANTEAFF. The DNA for the CDR3 is TGTGCCAGCAGCGCCGAAGTGGCCAACACTGAAGCTTTCTTT.

J is TRBJ2-5 and V is TRBV19; tentative D call: TRBD2 (7 bases). This CDR3 has 16 amino acids. The V end was cut by 4 bases, the J end by 2 bases, with 17 bases between. Germline CDR1 LNHDA, CDR2 SQIVND (reference sequence). CDR3 sequence (DNA): TGTGCCAGTAGTACCCTAGGCGGGGGCCCTCAAGAGACCCAGTACTTC. This codes for CASSTLGGGPQETQYF.

This clone is a singleton in its sample. CDR3 region: CASSRLTDYGYTF. The CDR3 bases are TGTGCCAGCAGTCGATTGACAGATTATGGCTACACCTTC. The chain couples TRBV6-5 to TRBJ1-2; weak D call: TRBD1 (5 bases). The V gene's germline CDR1 is MNHEY and CDR2 SVGAGI. V gave up 5 bases and J gave up 5 bases, with 12 bases separating them. The CDR3 runs to 13 residues.

The chain carries TRBV9 and TRBJ1-2; 8 positions agree with TRBD1. CDR3 length: 14 amino acids. The V gene's germline CDR1 is SGDLS and CDR2 YYNGEE. The V gene end was trimmed by 3 bases and the J gene end by 4 bases; junction bases not matched to a gene: 5. The CDR3 DNA follows: TGTGCCAGCAGCGACGACAGGGGAGCCTATGGCTACACCTTC. It codes for CASSDDRGAYGYTF.